The source of this T cell receptor (beta chain) is a study of T cell repertoires in cytomegalovirus infection. The sample holds a few counts of this clonotype. What it binds is unknown. TCRdb re-analysed the reads in MiXCR, keeping a single row per CDR3 protein. This sample has tens of thousands of distinct CDR3 sequences, with roughly a quarter found just once. Germline values: CDR1 SGHDT, CDR2 YYEEEE. V dropped 4 bases and J dropped 3 bases, with 17 bases sitting between them. The CDR3 is made up of 15 amino acids. The sample here was CD8+ T cells from cultured PBMCs, taken from culture after CMV antigen stimulation. This TCR derives from a human donor in good health (CMV status not recorded). Some clones in this sample may be carry-over from other donors' samples. The chain recombines TRBV5-6 with TRBJ2-7; D may match TRBD1 or TRBD2 (7 bases each). The CDR3 DNA reads TGTGCCAGCAGCCAGGGGGGGCAGGGTTTCTACGAGCAGTACTTC. This gives the protein CASSQGGQGFYEQYF.